These 23 T cell receptor beta chains share one sample of origin, sequenced in a study of blood T cell repertoires in COVID-19. Some clones are missing from TCRdb's copy, which holds only in-frame ones; the method was immunoSEQ multiplex PCR. Among under 350,000 clones listed, under 90% were seen once. The sequenced sample was peripheral blood. The origin of the receptors is a man aged 50-60 years with acute or convalescent COVID-19.

The chain carries TRBV6-6 and TRBJ1-6, with D unresolved. From germline, CDR1 is MNHNY and CDR2 SVGAGI (reference sequence). The germline V and J ends were trimmed by 6 bases and 0 bases, with 21 bases remaining between them. This CDR3 region has 19 residues. CDR3 nucleotide sequence: TGTGCCAGCAGCCGAATACCCCTCGGGGAGAGCTCCTATAATTCACCCCTCCACTTT. This codes for CASSRIPLGESSYNSPLHF.

J is TRBJ2-1 and V is TRBV5-1; a weak D match, TRBD1 (5 bases). Germline V gives CDR1 SGHRS, CDR2 YFSETQ. Between the trimmed V and J ends, which lost 0 bases and 6 bases, there was a span of 10 bases. The CDR3 totals 14 residues. As DNA, the CDR3 is TGCGCCAGCAGCTTGGACTGGGGCAGCAATGAGCAGTTCTTC. It translates to CASSLDWGSNEQFF.

The rearrangement joins TRBV4-2 to TRBJ1-3; no clear D gene. Trimming took off 0 bases at V and 8 bases at J, with 8 bases between the two ends. The CDR3 totals 13 residues. Germline values: CDR1 LGHNA, CDR2 YNFKEQ. The CDR3 protein is CASSQERSDTIYF. The CDR3 DNA is TGTGCCAGCAGCCAAGAAAGATCGGACACCATATATTTT.

The rearrangement uses TRBV6-2 or TRBV6-3 and TRBJ1-4; perhaps TRBD1 as D (5 bases). CDR1 is MNHEY and CDR2 is SVGEGT in the germline V gene. V was shortened by 2 bases and J by 8 bases, with 9 bases between the two germline ends. The CDR3 totals 13 residues. The DNA for the CDR3 is TGTGCCAGCAGTTACACCCCAGGGGAAAAACTGTTTTTT. Translated: CASSYTPGEKLFF.

The chain is built from TRBV7-8 and TRBJ2-6; no firm D call. The germline V gene encodes CDR1 SGHVS and CDR2 FQNEAQ. V was clipped by 4 bases and J by 0 bases, with 16 bases between them. CDR3 length: 18 residues. In nucleotides, the CDR3 is TGTGCCAGCAGCTCCGTAGCAGATCCCCGCTCTGGGGCCAACGTCCTGACTTTC. It yields the protein CASSSVADPRSGANVLTF. Full variable domain (rest looked up from reference TRBV7-8 and TRBJ2-6): GAGVSQSPRYKVAKRGQDVALRCDPISGHVSLFWYQQALGQGPEFLTYFQNEAQLDKSGLPSDRFFAERPEGSVSTLKIQRTQQEDSAVYLCASSSVADPRSGANVLTFGAGSRLTVL.

This clone was found once. The V gene is TRBV11-2, the J gene TRBJ1-3; TRBD1 matches 9 bases. V lost 5 bases, J lost 1 base, and 6 bases stayed unmatched. Germline V gives CDR1 SGHAT, CDR2 FQNNGV. This CDR3 is built from 16 residues. CDR3: CASSPWTGESGNTIYF. Written as DNA, the CDR3 is TGTGCCAGCAGCCCCTGGACAGGGGAATCTGGAAACACCATATATTTT.

The V call is TRBV5-1, the J call TRBJ1-2; 10 bases are a match to TRBD1. Germline assignment: CDR1 SGHRS and CDR2 YFSETQ. The CDR3 has 16 amino acids. J lost 7 bases, V lost 4 bases, and 13 bases had no gene match. CDR3 sequence: CASSIPVTGGAGGYTF. CDR3 in DNA: TGCGCCAGCAGCATTCCAGTGACAGGGGGCGCGGGTGGCTACACCTTC. Drawing the rest from reference TRBV5-1 and TRBJ1-2, the complete variable domain is KAGVTQTPRYLIKTRGQQVTLSCSPISGHRSVSWYQQTPGQGLQFLFEYFSETQRNKGNFPGRFSGRQFSNSRSEMNVSTLELGDSALYLCASSIPVTGGAGGYTFGSGTRLTVV.

The chain has TRBV10-3 and TRBJ1-6, with D possibly TRBD1 on 5 matching bases. The germline gives CDR1 ENHRY, CDR2 SYGVKD. Trimming took off 2 bases at V and 7 bases at J, with 18 bases between the two ends. The CDR3 consists of 17 residues. CDR3 region: CAISEIRQGLGNSPLHF. The CDR3 DNA reads as TGTGCCATCAGTGAGATTCGTCAGGGCTTGGGGAATTCACCCCTCCACTTT.

This clone has just one count. This sequence joins TRBV19 and TRBJ1-4; D gene unclear. V was pared by 5 bases and J by 5 bases, with 6 bases between. The CDR3 covers 12 residues. Germline V gene data show CDR1 as LNHDA and CDR2 as SQIVND (reference sequence). CDR3 protein: CASSSVNEKLFF. DNA for the CDR3: TGTGCCAGTAGTTCGGTAAATGAAAAACTGTTTTTT. Full variable domain (outside the CDR3, taken from reference TRBV19 and TRBJ1-4): DGGITQSPKYLFRKEGQNVTLSCEQNLNHDAMYWYRQDPGQGLRLIYYSQIVNDFQKGDIAEGYSVSREKKESFPLTVTSAQKNPTAFYLCASSSVNEKLFFGSGTQLSVL.

A single count supports this clone. This chain joins TRBV29-1 and TRBJ1-1; 11 bases match TRBD1. The CDR3 is made up of 16 amino acids. V lost 3 bases and J lost 1; bases outside the gene matches: 7. Per germline, CDR1 SQVTM and CDR2 ANQGSEA. In nucleotides, the CDR3 is TGCAGCGTTGACCTCGGGACAGGGGGATGGAACACTGAAGCTTTCTTT. Translation gives CSVDLGTGGWNTEAFF.

The chain recombines TRBV6-5 with TRBJ1-2, with D maybe TRBD1 (6 bases). The CDR3 contains 14 residues. Deletions cut 3 bases from V and 8 bases from J, with 16 bases between. Germline lookup yields CDR1 MNHEY and CDR2 SVGAGI. CDR3 protein: CASSYFMGAGGYTF. DNA for the CDR3: TGTGCCAGCAGTTATTTTATGGGGGCCGGGGGCTACACCTTC.

This sequence joins TRBV5-1 and TRBJ2-2, with 8 bases fitting TRBD1. The germline V gene has CDR1 SGHRS and CDR2 YFSETQ. CDR3 length equals 13 residues. The V and J ends lost 4 bases and 6 bases, in that order; junction bases with no gene match: 2. The DNA of the CDR3 is TGCGCCAGCAGCCCACAGGGGGCCGGGGAGCTGTTTTTT. Its protein is CASSPQGAGELFF. The complete variable domain, with remaining parts taken from reference TRBV5-1 and TRBJ2-2, reads KAGVTQTPRYLIKTRGQQVTLSCSPISGHRSVSWYQQTPGQGLQFLFEYFSETQRNKGNFPGRFSGRQFSNSRSEMNVSTLELGDSALYLCASSPQGAGELFFGEGSRLTVL.

This sequence joins TRBV7-6 and TRBJ2-5; D gene ambiguous. The V and J ends lost 1 base and 4 bases respectively, with 13 bases between them. Germline lookup yields CDR1 SGHVS and CDR2 FNYEAQ. The CDR3 is made up of 15 amino acids. The CDR3 loop reads CASSLGFTPGETQYF. Here the CDR3 DNA reads TGTGCCAGCAGCTTAGGGTTCACGCCGGGAGAGACCCAGTACTTC.

The CDR3 is CASAASGFGYTF. Here the CDR3 DNA reads TGTGCTAGTGCCGCGTCGGGTTTTGGCTACACCTTC. V is TRBV12-5 and J is TRBJ1-2; D remains unclear. The CDR3 runs to 12 residues. V lost 7 bases to trimming and J lost 7 bases, with 13 bases between them. The germline gives CDR1 LGHNT, CDR2 FRNRAP.

The V and J genes are TRBV3-1 (or the pseudogene TRBV3-2) and TRBJ2-3; TRBD2 is a possible D gene (5 bases). The CDR3 sequence is 16 residues long. Trimming took off 1 base at V and 9 bases at J, with 20 bases between the two ends. Germline CDR1 reads LGHDT; CDR2 reads YNNKEL (reference sequence). The CDR3 loop is CASSQVGRSDYSTQYF. The CDR3 coding sequence is TGTGCCAGCAGCCAAGTTGGTCGAAGTGACTATAGCACGCAGTATTTT.

The chain uses TRBV7-2 and TRBJ2-4; D unresolved. V lost 4 bases and J lost 2, with 18 bases in between. The CDR3 sequence is 17 residues long. Germline CDR1 and CDR2: SGHTA and FQGNSA. The CDR3 region has the DNA TGTGCCAGCAGCTCCCGGCGGTTGTCGGGTTCCAAAAACATTCAGTACTTC. Its protein is CASSSRRLSGSKNIQYF. Full variable domain (rest looked up from reference TRBV7-2 and TRBJ2-4): GAGVSQSPSNKVTEKGKDVELRCDPISGHTALYWYRQSLGQGLEFLIYFQGNSAPDKSGLPSDRFSAERTGGSVSTLTIQRTQQEDSAVYLCASSSRRLSGSKNIQYFGAGTRLSVL.

V is TRBV18 and J is TRBJ1-1, with a possible D match to TRBD1 (5 bases). From germline, CDR1 is KGHSH and CDR2 LQKENI. Trimming removed 6 bases from V and 9 bases from J, with 17 bases in between. This CDR3 contains 13 residues. The CDR3 is CASSPGVRGKAFF. The CDR3 coding sequence is TGTGCCAGCTCCCCGGGGGTGAGAGGGAAAGCTTTCTTT.

The chain has TRBV3-1 (or the pseudogene TRBV3-2) and TRBJ1-1; the D is unclear. The CDR3 loop spans 14 amino acids. Germline CDR1 LGHDT, CDR2 YNNKEL (reference sequence). Trimming removed 0 bases at V and 8 bases at J, with 13 bases between. CDR3 sequence: CASSQDRERQEAFF. CDR3 in DNA: TGTGCCAGCAGCCAAGATCGGGAGAGACAAGAAGCTTTCTTT.

This chain joins TRBV9 and TRBJ2-5; tentatively, D is TRBD2 (6 bases). Per the germline V gene, CDR1 is SGDLS and CDR2 is YYNGEE. Trimming removed 0 bases from V and 2 bases from J, with 20 bases in between. This CDR3 has 18 residues. CDR3 sequence: CASSVAPKGRGGQETQYF. CDR3 nucleotides: TGTGCCAGCAGCGTAGCCCCTAAGGGGCGTGGGGGGCAAGAGACCCAGTACTTC.

V is TRBV2 and J is TRBJ1-1, with D unclear. Germline CDR1 and CDR2: SNHLY and FYNNEI. V was shortened by 10 bases and J by 6 bases, with 12 bases between the two germline ends. CDR3 length: 11 amino acids. The CDR3 region is CANRREAEAFF. CDR3 nucleotide sequence: TGTGCCAACCGGAGGGAGGCTGAAGCTTTCTTT. Based on the CDR3 plus reference TRBV2 and TRBJ1-1, the full variable domain is EPEVTQTPSHQVTQMGQEVILRCVPISNHLYFYWYRQILGQKVEFLVSFYNNEISEKSEIFDDQFSVERPDGSNFTLKIRSTKLEDSAMYFCANRREAEAFFGQGTRLTVV.

This sequence joins TRBV3-1 (or the pseudogene TRBV3-2) and TRBJ1-6; TRBD1 might be the D (6 bases). With 3 bases removed from V and 2 bases from J, the gap between germline ends came to 11 bases. The CDR3 extends over 16 amino acids. In germline, CDR1 is LGHDT, CDR2 YNNKEL (reference sequence). CDR3 DNA: TGTGCCAGCAGCCACAGGACAGCCGCCTATAATTCACCCCTCCACTTT. As protein: CASSHRTAAYNSPLHF.

This clone was observed a few times. This rearrangement joins TRBV5-4 to TRBJ2-7; possibly TRBD2 for D (6 bases). CDR1 is SGHNT and CDR2 is YYREEE in the germline V gene (reference sequence). V was trimmed by 1 base and J by 7 bases, leaving 12 bases between them. The CDR3 covers 13 residues. The CDR3 nucleotides read TGTGCCAGCAGCTTGTTCGGCGCGGGGGAGCAGTACTTC. As protein: CASSLFGAGEQYF.

The gene calls are TRBV5-4 and TRBJ1-5, with TRBD1 identical over 7 bases. J lost 6 bases, V lost 4 bases, and 4 bases had no gene match. This CDR3 spans 13 amino acids. CDR1 and CDR2 from the germline V gene are SGHNT and YYREEE (reference sequence). The DNA for the CDR3 is TGTGCCAGCAGCCGGGACAGCGCTCAGCCCCAGCATTTT. Amino acids: CASSRDSAQPQHF.